A single sample is the source of the 32 T cell receptor beta chains below, sequenced in a study of blood T cells in healthy people across ages. With a J-beta primer mix and a sample-barcoded 5' primer, a second PCR ran 7 to 11 cycles. MiXCR was run by TCRdb on the 5' RACE reads, yielding one entry per CDR3 protein. This table has hundreds of thousands of distinct CDR3 sequences, about 52% appearing once. The specimen was blood. The receptor source for this set is an older woman in good health.

This clonotype was recorded only once. The rearrangement uses TRBV27 and TRBJ1-2, with 9 bases that match TRBD1. CDR1 is MNHEY and CDR2 is SMNVEV in the germline V gene (reference sequence). V lost 6 bases and J lost 8; bases outside the gene matches: 10. The CDR3 totals 14 residues. Written as DNA, the CDR3 is TGTGCCAGCAGGCCCGACAGGGGGAGAATCGGCTACACCTTC. Translated: CASRPDRGRIGYTF.

The chain carries TRBV20-1 and TRBJ2-3, with D perhaps given as TRBD1 or TRBD2 (5 bases each). The CDR3 spans 15 residues. V was pared by 1 base and J by 4 bases, with 15 bases between. The germline gives CDR1 DFQATT, CDR2 SNEGSKA (reference sequence). CDR3 in amino acids: CSARVSRDPADTQYF. The CDR3 nucleotides are TGCAGTGCTAGAGTCTCCCGGGACCCCGCAGATACGCAGTATTTT.

As concerns this clonotype: A junction boundary mismatches the germline segment, possibly from a read error. The chain is built from TRBV5-1 and TRBJ2-5, with D perhaps TRBD1 (6 bases). This CDR3 is built from 12 residues. Germline loops: CDR1 SGHRS, CDR2 YFSETQ. This chain's CDR3 is CASTGHQETQYF. The CDR3 region has the DNA TGCGCCAGCACGGGACACCAGGAGACCCAGTACTTC.

This sequence joins TRBV7-3 and TRBJ2-3; the D gene could be TRBD1 or TRBD2 (5 bases each). Germline V gene data show CDR1 as SGHTA and CDR2 as FQGTGA. The CDR3 has 15 amino acids. The V and J ends lost 4 bases and 2 bases respectively, with 13 bases between them. CDR3 sequence: CASSSRGVFTDTQYF. CDR3 coding DNA: TGTGCCAGCAGCTCCCGAGGGGTCTTCACAGATACGCAGTATTTT.

The genes are TRBV5-1 and TRBJ1-2; a weak D match, TRBD1 (5 bases). Germline V gene data show CDR1 as SGHRS and CDR2 as YFSETQ. The germline V and J ends were trimmed by 1 base and 8 bases, with 18 bases remaining between them. The CDR3 loop spans 15 amino acids. Here the CDR3 reads CASSLFGPDTGGYTF. In DNA, the CDR3 is TGCGCCAGCAGCTTGTTTGGTCCGGACACCGGGGGCTACACCTTC.

The chain is built from TRBV2 and TRBJ2-3, with 7 bases fitting TRBD1. V gave up 4 bases and J gave up 2 bases; unmatched junction bases: 6. The CDR3 totals 15 residues. The V gene's germline CDR1 is SNHLY and CDR2 FYNNEI. The CDR3: CASSGDRAVTDTQYF. CDR3 nucleotides: TGTGCCAGCAGTGGAGACAGGGCCGTCACAGATACGCAGTATTTT.

This clonotype was seen only a few times. The V gene is TRBV7-2, the J gene TRBJ1-2, with a possible D match to TRBD1 (5 bases). The CDR3 covers 14 residues. The germline V gene encodes CDR1 SGHTA and CDR2 FQGNSA. The V end lost 5 bases, the J end lost 8 bases, and 18 bases lay between the germline ends. The CDR3 coding sequence is TGTGCCAGCAGCCCTTACGGCGGGGGTCGAGGCTACACCTTC. This translates into CASSPYGGGRGYTF.

This sequence joins TRBV25-1 and TRBJ2-1; 8 bases line up with TRBD2. This CDR3 spans 16 amino acids. J was trimmed by 6 bases and V by 6 bases; bases with no gene match: 13. Germline V gene data show CDR1 as MGHDK and CDR2 as SYGVNS. The CDR3 DNA is TGTGCCAGCAGAGCTCGGACTAGCTCAGGGTTCAATGAGCAGTTCTTC. It codes for CASRARTSSGFNEQFF.

The CDR3 reads CASSKTLNTEAFF. The CDR3 region has the DNA TGTGCCAGCAGTAAAACACTTAACACTGAAGCTTTCTTT. V and J are TRBV6-1 and TRBJ1-1, with D unclear. Germline assignment: CDR1 MNHNS and CDR2 SASEGT. V dropped 5 bases and J dropped 2 bases, with 9 bases sitting between them. The CDR3 has 13 amino acids.

V and J are TRBV4-2 and TRBJ2-4, with D maybe TRBD2 (5 bases). The J call could be wrong; TRBJ2-7 is a better fit for the DNA end. The CDR3 extends over 15 amino acids. CDR1 is LGHNA, CDR2 YNFKEQ, per germline. DNA of the CDR3: TGTGCCAGCAGCCAAGCTCGGGGAGTCTCCTACGAGCAGTACTTC. Translation: CASSQARGVSYEQYF.

This clonotype was seen more than once but under ten times. The chain employs TRBV4-3 and TRBJ2-7, with 7 bases aligning to TRBD1. CDR1 is LGHNA, CDR2 YSLEER, per germline. The ends lost 4 bases at V and 7 bases at J; junction bases unmatched: 16. CDR3 length: 16 amino acids. CDR3 region: CASSRDYFGQAREQYF. The CDR3, as DNA: TGCGCCAGCAGCCGTGACTATTTTGGACAGGCTCGTGAGCAGTACTTC.

This clonotype was observed a handful of times. This chain uses TRBV3-1 with TRBJ2-7; D may be TRBD1 (5 bases). The CDR3 is 13 amino acids. The V gene lost 2 bases and the J gene lost 7 bases, with 12 bases spanning the gap. Germline CDR1 LGHDT, CDR2 YNNKEL (reference sequence). The CDR3 DNA is TGTGCCAGCAGCCAATCAGGGTATGGGGAGCAGTACTTC. This sequence encodes CASSQSGYGEQYF.

This sequence joins TRBV25-1 and TRBJ1-2, with 9 bases lining up with TRBD1. The CDR3 runs 15 residues. J was trimmed by 8 bases and V by 4 bases; bases with no gene match: 11. CDR1 is MGHDK and CDR2 is SYGVNS in the germline V gene. The CDR3 protein is CASSAEQGARGGYTF. CDR3 bases: TGTGCCAGCAGTGCGGAACAGGGGGCGAGGGGCGGCTACACCTTC.

The chain couples TRBV7-3 to TRBJ2-7; the D gene is possibly TRBD1 (5 bases). Germline V lookup: CDR1 SGHTA, CDR2 FQGTGA. The CDR3 runs to 12 residues. Trimming cost V 3 bases and J 7 bases, with 10 bases left between them. CDR3 protein: CASSLDKQEQYF. CDR3 nucleotide sequence: TGTGCCAGCAGCTTGGACAAGCAAGAGCAGTACTTC. The full variable domain, completed using reference TRBV7-3 and TRBJ2-7, is GAGVSQTPSNKVTEKGKYVELRCDPISGHTALYWYRQSLGQGPEFLIYFQGTGAADDSGLPNDRFFAVRPEGSVSTLKIQRTERGDSAVYLCASSLDKQEQYFGPGTRLTVT.

This clonotype occurred a few times. In DNA form, the CDR3 reads TGTGCCAGCAGTTTAGTCGCCCTGGCTTACAATGAGCAGTTCTTC. Translating it yields CASSLVALAYNEQFF. The chain links TRBV12-3 or TRBV12-4 to TRBJ2-1, with D unclear. There are 15 residues in the CDR3. V was pared by 1 base and J by 4 bases, with 11 bases between.

In the case of this clonotype: A junction end diverges from the germline sequence, so it may reflect a read error. The rearrangement uses TRBV6-5 and TRBJ2-1; D uncertain. CDR1 and CDR2 from the germline V gene are MNHEY and SVGAGI. The CDR3 has 14 residues. The CDR3 region is CASSEVGRYSEQFF. CDR3 coding DNA: TGTGCCAGCAGTGAAGTCGGTCGGTACAGTGAGCAGTTCTTC.

The rearrangement joins TRBV4-1 to TRBJ2-1; 10 bases line up with TRBD2. Losses at the gene ends were 5 bases for V and 9 bases for J; bases not matched to a gene: 10. CDR3 size: 15 residues. Looked up from germline, CDR1 is MGHRA and CDR2 is YSYEKL. CDR3 sequence reads: CASSLRPGLAFEQFF. The DNA of the CDR3 is TGCGCCAGCAGCTTACGGCCGGGACTAGCGTTTGAGCAGTTCTTC.

The rearrangement uses TRBV6-6 and TRBJ2-1; 11 nucleotides line up with TRBD1. J was trimmed by 10 bases and V by 6 bases; bases with no gene match: 11. This CDR3 spans 15 amino acids. Germline V gene data show CDR1 as MNHNY and CDR2 as SVGAGI (reference sequence). The CDR3 region is CASSPVDRGLYEQFF. DNA for the CDR3: TGTGCCAGCAGCCCCGTGGACAGGGGGCTCTACGAGCAGTTCTTC.

This sequence joins TRBV7-3 and TRBJ1-1; D remains ambiguous. Trimming stripped 2 bases from V and 2 bases from J, with 9 bases between. In germline, CDR1 is SGHTA, CDR2 FQGTGA. The CDR3 length is 14 residues. The CDR3 DNA reads as TGTGCCAGCAGCTTATTTCCAGCTAACACTGAAGCTTTCTTT. Residues: CASSLFPANTEAFF.

This chain links TRBV7-9 with TRBJ2-3, with TRBD2 matching 7 bases. Germline V CDR1 and CDR2: SEHNR, FQNEAQ (reference sequence). The V and J ends lost 5 bases and 1 base, in that order; junction bases with no gene match: 9. The CDR3 extends over 16 amino acids. The CDR3 DNA sequence: TGTGCCAGCAGCCCCCCGGGTAGCGGGCGCACAGATACGCAGTATTTT. Translation: CASSPPGSGRTDTQYF.

This clonotype has a count of ten or more. The V gene is TRBV10-3, the J gene TRBJ2-6; D is uncertain. The ends were cut back, 4 bases at V and 3 bases at J, with 4 bases in the middle. The CDR3 has 13 amino acids. Looked up from germline, CDR1 is ENHRY and CDR2 is SYGVKD. The CDR3 loop is CAISGDGANVLTF. DNA for the CDR3: TGTGCCATCAGTGGGGATGGGGCCAACGTCCTGACTTTC.

For this clonotype: A much more abundant neighbour one base away suggests this may be a read error. The CDR3 sequence: CAGSTSDGGEAFF. CDR3 DNA sequence: TGTGCCGGCAGCACTAGTGACGGGGGAGAAGCTTTCTTT. The gene calls are TRBV9 and TRBJ1-1, with D possibly matching TRBD1 (5 bases). The CDR3 length is 13 residues. Germline V CDR1 and CDR2: SGDLS, YYNGEE. The variable domain in full, with the rest retrieved from reference TRBV9 and TRBJ1-1, is DSGVTQTPKHLITATGQRVTLRCSPRSGDLSVYWYQQSLDQGLQFLIQYYNGEERAKGNILERFSAQQFPDLHSELNLSSLELGDSALYFCAGSTSDGGEAFFGQGTRLTVV.

The chain carries TRBV7-2 and TRBJ2-7; D gene ambiguous. CDR1 is SGHTA and CDR2 is FQGNSA in the germline V gene. Trimming stripped 0 bases from V and 6 bases from J, with 12 bases between. The CDR3 sequence is 14 residues long. CDR3 amino acids: CASSLALVFREQYF. CDR3 sequence (DNA): TGTGCCAGCAGCTTAGCTTTAGTATTCCGCGAGCAGTACTTC.

This clonotype showed up just a few times. This clone may be a read error of a much larger clone one base away. The chain has TRBV28 and TRBJ2-7; no clear D gene. V lost 4 bases and J 1 base, leaving 8 bases between the germline ends. Germline V gene sequence: CDR1 MDHEN, CDR2 SYDVKM. This CDR3 is 13 amino acids long. The CDR3 region has the DNA TGTGCCAGCAGTTGTCGGGCATCCTACGAGCAGTACTTC. It specifies CASSCRASYEQYF.

The table lists this clonotype with a count of one. V gene TRBV3-1 combines with J gene TRBJ2-5; 9 positions match TRBD2. The V segment lost 5 bases and the J segment 0 bases; nucleotides outside the gene matches: 7. Germline CDR1 reads LGHDT; CDR2 reads YNNKEL (reference sequence). The CDR3 has 16 amino acids. The CDR3 sequence is CASSLSSGTNQETQYF. In DNA, the CDR3 is TGTGCCAGCAGCTTATCTAGCGGGACGAACCAAGAGACCCAGTACTTC.

This clonotype was detected a few times. V and J are TRBV5-1 and TRBJ1-6; 8 bases align to TRBD1. After removal of 4 bases from V and 6 bases from J, the junction contained 12 bases not matched to a gene. CDR3 length: 17 amino acids. Germline loops: CDR1 SGHRS, CDR2 YFSETQ. The CDR3 loop reads CASSIQGAETANSPLHF. In DNA, the CDR3 is TGCGCCAGCAGCATCCAGGGGGCGGAAACCGCTAATTCACCCCTCCACTTT.

V gene TRBV19 combines with J gene TRBJ2-1; 9 bases line up with TRBD2. From germline, CDR1 is LNHDA and CDR2 SQIVND (reference sequence). With 10 bases clipped from V and 7 bases from J, the junction kept 11 bases outside the gene matches. The CDR3 loop spans 14 amino acids. Here the CDR3 reads CATGSGGSPNEQFF. DNA for the CDR3: TGTGCCACTGGTAGCGGGGGATCTCCGAATGAGCAGTTCTTC.

V usage is TRBV20-1 and J usage is TRBJ2-6, with a weak D call TRBD1 (6 bases). The germline gives CDR1 DFQATT, CDR2 SNEGSKA (reference sequence). Trimming took 1 base from V and 0 from J, leaving 10 bases between them. This CDR3 spans 16 amino acids. The CDR3 region is CSARVGGSSGANVLTF. CDR3 in DNA: TGCAGTGCTAGAGTTGGGGGCAGCTCTGGGGCCAACGTCCTGACTTTC.

This clonotype was picked up a small number of times. The chain carries TRBV29-1 and TRBJ2-4, with D tentatively TRBD1 (6 bases). The last part of the DNA fits TRBJ2-7 better; the J call may be wrong. The germline V gene has CDR1 SQVTM and CDR2 ANQGSEA. The length of the CDR3 is 13 residues. CDR3 bases: TGCAGCGTTGAAACAGGGAAACCCTACGAGCAGTACTTC. Translated: CSVETGKPYEQYF.

This chain connects TRBV7-3 to TRBJ2-2; 9 bases fit TRBD2. The V segment lost 4 bases and the J segment 8 bases; nucleotides outside the gene matches: 11. The CDR3 covers 16 residues. Germline V CDR1 and CDR2: SGHTA, FQGTGA. In DNA form, the CDR3 reads TGTGCCAGCAGCTCCACCGGGACTAGCAAGACGGGGGAGCTGTTTTTT. It yields the protein CASSSTGTSKTGELFF.

In the case of this clonotype: Mismatch with germline at one junction end may stem from a read error. CDR3 sequence reads: CASSHSPQGTSLEQVF. The DNA of the CDR3 is TGTGCCAGCAGTCACTCGCCGCAGGGGACAAGTCTGGAGCAGGTCTTC. This sequence joins TRBV6-5 and TRBJ2-1; perhaps TRBD1 as D (6 bases). The length of the CDR3 is 16 residues. Germline V gives CDR1 MNHEY, CDR2 SVGAGI.

A word on this clonotype: At one boundary the junction diverges from the germline segment, which might be a read error. This rearrangement joins TRBV7-7 to TRBJ2-7; D not resolved. The CDR3 is made up of 13 amino acids. Germline CDR1 SSHAT, CDR2 FNYEAQ (reference sequence). CDR3 coding DNA: TGTGCTAGCAGCCAAGGCGGTTTCAATGAGCAGTACTTC. Protein: CASSQGGFNEQYF.